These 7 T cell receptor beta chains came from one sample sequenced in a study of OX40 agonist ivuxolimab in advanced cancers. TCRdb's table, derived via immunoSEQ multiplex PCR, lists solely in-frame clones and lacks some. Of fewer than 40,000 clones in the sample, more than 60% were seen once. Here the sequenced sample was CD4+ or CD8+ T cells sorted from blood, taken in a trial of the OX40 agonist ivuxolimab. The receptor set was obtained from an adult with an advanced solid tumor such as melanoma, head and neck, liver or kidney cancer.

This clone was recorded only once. CDR3 sequence: CASSKREMTDTQYF. The CDR3 bases are TGTGCCAGTAGCAAGCGGGAGATGACAGATACGCAGTATTTT. This rearrangement joins TRBV19 to TRBJ2-3; 8 bases are a match to TRBD2. Losses at the gene ends were 6 bases for V and 3 bases for J; bases not matched to a gene: 5. CDR3 length: 14 residues. Germline assignment: CDR1 LNHDA and CDR2 SQIVND (reference sequence).

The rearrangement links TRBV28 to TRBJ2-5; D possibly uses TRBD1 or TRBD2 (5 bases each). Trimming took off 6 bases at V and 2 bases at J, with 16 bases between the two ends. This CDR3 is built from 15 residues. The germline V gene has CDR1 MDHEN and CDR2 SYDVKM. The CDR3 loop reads CASSPPGTVQETQYF. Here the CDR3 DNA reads TGTGCCAGCAGCCCCCCCGGGACGGTTCAAGAGACCCAGTACTTC.

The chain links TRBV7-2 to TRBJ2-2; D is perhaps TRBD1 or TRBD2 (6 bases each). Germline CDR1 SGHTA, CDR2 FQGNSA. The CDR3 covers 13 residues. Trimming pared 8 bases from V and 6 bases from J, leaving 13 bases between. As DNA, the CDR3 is TGTGCCAGCGGGTGGGGGGCACCCGGGGAGCTGTTTTTT. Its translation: CASGWGAPGELFF. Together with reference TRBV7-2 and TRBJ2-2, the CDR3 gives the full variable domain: GAGVSQSPSNKVTEKGKDVELRCDPISGHTALYWYRQSLGQGLEFLIYFQGNSAPDKSGLPSDRFSAERTGGSVSTLTIQRTQQEDSAVYLCASGWGAPGELFFGEGSRLTVL.

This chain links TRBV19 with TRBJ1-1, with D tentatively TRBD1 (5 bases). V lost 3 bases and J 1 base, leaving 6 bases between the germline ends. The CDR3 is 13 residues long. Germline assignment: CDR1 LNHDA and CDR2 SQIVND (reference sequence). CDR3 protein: CASSMGGNTEAFF. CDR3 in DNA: TGTGCCAGTAGTATGGGGGGGAACACTGAAGCTTTCTTT.

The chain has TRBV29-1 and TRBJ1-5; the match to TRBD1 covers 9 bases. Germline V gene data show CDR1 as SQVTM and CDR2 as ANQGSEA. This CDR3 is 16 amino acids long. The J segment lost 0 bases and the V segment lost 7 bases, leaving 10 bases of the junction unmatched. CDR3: CSAPGQGLYSNQPQHF. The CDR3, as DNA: TGCAGCGCTCCGGGACAGGGACTTTATAGCAATCAGCCCCAGCATTTT. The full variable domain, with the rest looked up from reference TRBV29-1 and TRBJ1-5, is SAVISQKPSRDICQRGTSLTIQCQVDSQVTMMFWYRQQPGQSLTLIATANQGSEATYESGFVIDKFPISRPNLTFSTLTVSNMSPEDSSIYLCSAPGQGLYSNQPQHFGDGTRLSIL.

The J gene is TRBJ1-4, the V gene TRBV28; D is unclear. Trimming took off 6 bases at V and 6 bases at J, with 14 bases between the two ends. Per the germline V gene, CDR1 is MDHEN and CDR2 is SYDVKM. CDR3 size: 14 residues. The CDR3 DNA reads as TGTGCCAGCAGCCTCCAAAGGCCCGATGAAAAACTGTTTTTT. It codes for CASSLQRPDEKLFF. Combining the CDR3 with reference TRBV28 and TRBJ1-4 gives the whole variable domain DVKVTQSSRYLVKRTGEKVFLECVQDMDHENMFWYRQDPGLGLRLIYFSYDVKMKEKGDIPEGYSVSREKKERFSLILESASTNQTSMYLCASSLQRPDEKLFFGSGTQLSVL.

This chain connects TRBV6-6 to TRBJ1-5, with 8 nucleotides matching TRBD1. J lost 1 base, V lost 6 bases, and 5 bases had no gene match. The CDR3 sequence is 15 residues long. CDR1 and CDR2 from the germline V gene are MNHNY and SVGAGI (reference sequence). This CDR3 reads CASRPGQGSNQPQHF. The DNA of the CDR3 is TGTGCCAGCAGACCAGGACAGGGCAGCAATCAGCCCCAGCATTTT.